The 14 T cell receptor beta chains given below trace back to one sample, sequenced in a study of blood T cell repertoires in COVID-19. Sequenced by immunoSEQ multiplex PCR; TCRdb stores in-frame clones only, minus some. The data show about 130,000 clones, about 85% seen once. Sequencing input: peripheral blood. The source of these receptors is a woman over 75 with acute or convalescent COVID-19.

The chain recombines TRBV29-1 with TRBJ1-1; TRBD1 agrees at 8 bases. The germline V gene has CDR1 SQVTM and CDR2 ANQGSEA. V trimming: 3 bases; J trimming: 3 bases; junction bases outside the gene matches: 12. The CDR3 totals 16 residues. Written as DNA, the CDR3 is TGCAGCGTTGAGGGGTTGGCAGGGGGCCAGTACACTGAAGCTTTCTTT. Protein: CSVEGLAGGQYTEAFF.

The chain has TRBV27 and TRBJ1-2; TRBD1 is a possible D gene (6 bases). The CDR3 is 16 amino acids. CDR1 is MNHEY, CDR2 SMNVEV, per germline (reference sequence). V gave up 5 bases and J gave up 1 base, with 17 bases separating them. This chain's CDR3 is CASSRLGQQINYGYTF. The CDR3 nucleotides read TGTGCCAGCAGTAGACTGGGACAACAAATTAACTATGGCTACACCTTC.

The chain uses TRBV9 and TRBJ1-3; 8 bases match TRBD1. Germline assignment: CDR1 SGDLS and CDR2 YYNGEE. The CDR3 spans 16 residues. V gave up 3 bases and J gave up 4 bases; unmatched junction bases: 9. CDR3 sequence reads: CASSGGTGGIGNTIYF. The DNA for the CDR3 is TGTGCCAGCAGCGGGGGGACAGGTGGGATCGGAAACACCATATATTTT.

The chain recombines TRBV7-2 with TRBJ1-3; unclear D gene. CDR1 and CDR2 (germline): SGHTA, FQGNSA. Trimming stripped 5 bases from V and 4 bases from J, with 21 bases between. The CDR3 is 17 amino acids. CDR3 sequence: CASSLRGSNSAGNTIYF. In DNA form, the CDR3 reads TGTGCCAGCAGCCTACGGGGTAGCAACTCAGCCGGAAACACCATATATTTT. Based on the CDR3 plus reference TRBV7-2 and TRBJ1-3, the full variable domain is GAGVSQSPSNKVTEKGKDVELRCDPISGHTALYWYRQSLGQGLEFLIYFQGNSAPDKSGLPSDRFSAERTGGSVSTLTIQRTQQEDSAVYLCASSLRGSNSAGNTIYFGEGSWLTVV.

The chain has TRBV4-2 and TRBJ2-3; 9 positions match TRBD2. The CDR3 length is 16 residues. Germline CDR1 reads LGHNA; CDR2 reads YNFKEQ. V shed 4 bases and J 4 bases; nucleotides not matched to a gene: 9. The CDR3 DNA is TGTGCCAGCAGCCCCGGCCGCGGCGGGAGGGCAGATACGCAGTATTTT. This gives the protein CASSPGRGGRADTQYF.

This clone was seen only once. The chain uses TRBV12-3 or TRBV12-4 and TRBJ1-2; 9 nucleotides line up with TRBD1. The CDR3 spans 13 residues. Losses at the gene ends were 5 bases for V and 2 bases for J; bases not matched to a gene: 0. The CDR3 DNA reads TGTGCCAGCAGTGGACAGGGGAACTATGGCTACACCTTC. It encodes CASSGQGNYGYTF.

The V and J genes are TRBV5-6 and TRBJ1-2; the D is unclear. The V end was cut by 3 bases, the J end by 7 bases, with 10 bases between. CDR1 and CDR2 from the germline V gene are SGHDT and YYEEEE. The CDR3 contains 12 residues. DNA of the CDR3: TGTGCCAGCAGCTCCTATCCCGGTGGCTACACCTTC. Protein sequence: CASSSYPGGYTF. Drawing the rest from reference TRBV5-6 and TRBJ1-2, the complete variable domain is DAGVTQSPTHLIKTRGQQVTLRCSPKSGHDTVSWYQQALGQGPQFIFQYYEEEERQRGNFPDRFSGHQFPNYSSELNVNALLLGDSALYLCASSSYPGGYTFGSGTRLTVV.

The rearrangement joins TRBV2 to TRBJ2-2, with TRBD1 as a possible D gene (6 bases). V was cut by 7 bases and J by 3 bases, with 12 bases left in between. The CDR3 is 14 residues long. Germline V gives CDR1 SNHLY, CDR2 FYNNEI. Here the CDR3 reads CASKWGQHTGELFF. DNA for the CDR3: TGTGCCAGCAAATGGGGGCAGCACACCGGGGAGCTGTTTTTT.

This clone was detected only a few times. The chain employs TRBV27 and TRBJ2-7, with 7 positions matching TRBD1. Germline V gene data show CDR1 as MNHEY and CDR2 as SMNVEV (reference sequence). The CDR3 runs to 13 residues. J lost 3 bases, V lost 8 bases, and 7 bases had no gene match. This CDR3 is CASGPAGGYEQYF. Here the CDR3 DNA reads TGTGCCAGCGGTCCCGCAGGGGGCTACGAGCAGTACTTC.

The chain carries TRBV28 and TRBJ2-2; maybe TRBD1 (5 bases). CDR1 and CDR2 (germline): MDHEN, SYDVKM. This CDR3 comprises 16 residues. V was shortened by 7 bases and J by 3 bases, with 18 bases between the two germline ends. CDR3 sequence (DNA): TGTGCCAGCAATCCCTGGGGCCAGGAACACACCGGGGAGCTGTTTTTT. It codes for CASNPWGQEHTGELFF. The full variable domain, completed using reference TRBV28 and TRBJ2-2, is DVKVTQSSRYLVKRTGEKVFLECVQDMDHENMFWYRQDPGLGLRLIYFSYDVKMKEKGDIPEGYSVSREKKERFSLILESASTNQTSMYLCASNPWGQEHTGELFFGEGSRLTVL.

The J gene is TRBJ1-4, the V gene TRBV28, with D uncertain. CDR1 MDHEN and CDR2 SYDVKM come from the germline V gene. The CDR3 loop spans 15 amino acids. V lost 7 bases and J 6 bases, leaving 18 bases between the germline ends. Here the CDR3 reads CASNRIGVRDEKLFF. Here the CDR3 DNA reads TGTGCCAGCAACCGAATCGGGGTGAGAGATGAAAAACTGTTTTTT.

The rearrangement joins TRBV27 to TRBJ2-2; 8 bases are shared with TRBD1. Germline CDR1 is MNHEY and CDR2 is SMNVEV (reference sequence). J was trimmed by 6 bases and V by 2 bases; bases with no gene match: 2. The CDR3 has 14 amino acids. The chain's CDR3 is CASSLQGASGELFF. The CDR3 DNA sequence: TGTGCCAGCAGTTTACAGGGGGCCTCCGGGGAGCTGTTTTTT.

The chain links TRBV3-1 (or the pseudogene TRBV3-2) to TRBJ2-3; TRBD2 aligns across 13 bases. The CDR3 extends over 17 amino acids. After removal of 1 base from V and 7 bases from J, the junction contained 8 bases not matched to a gene. Looked up from germline, CDR1 is LGHDT and CDR2 is YNNKEL (reference sequence). CDR3 in amino acids: CASSQGLAGGPTYTQYF. DNA for the CDR3: TGTGCCAGCAGCCAAGGACTAGCGGGGGGACCCACTTATACGCAGTATTTT.

The V call is TRBV29-1, the J call TRBJ2-7; 10 bases align to TRBD1. This CDR3 is built from 14 residues. Germline V CDR1 and CDR2: SQVTM, ANQGSEA. The V segment lost 6 bases and the J segment 7 bases; nucleotides outside the gene matches: 12. The CDR3 coding sequence is TGCAGCGTGGCCCGGGACAGGGGAACGGGAGAGCAGTACTTC. The encoded protein is CSVARDRGTGEQYF.